This entry concerns a single T cell receptor (beta chain). Sequencing used immunoSEQ multiplex PCR; TCRdb keeps in-frame clones, though not all of them. The data contain around 110,000 clones, 85% to 95% of them singletons. Trimming stripped 4 bases from V and 1 base from J, with 14 bases between. CDR1 and CDR2 (germline): SGHRS, YFSETQ. The CDR3 has 15 amino acids. This record belongs to a study of T cell changes during pregnancy in multiple sclerosis. The receptor was derived from a female donor with multiple sclerosis, enrolled in a pregnancy study. The material was peripheral blood, obtained after pregnancy. The chain links TRBV5-1 to TRBJ2-5; the D gene is possibly TRBD1 (6 bases). CDR3 DNA sequence: TGCGCCAGCAGCCCCCCAAGACAGGCCCAAGAGACCCAGTACTTC. Translated, it gives CASSPPRQAQETQYF.